The sequence of this T cell receptor beta chain was determined in a study of post-analysis software for immune sequencing data. Study as a whole: As for disease course, relapsing-remitting, secondary progressive and progressive-relapsing multiple sclerosis were all included.

Overall study results and limits: There were five or six TRBV segments more frequent in patients than controls, and TRBV5-6, TRBV5-1 and TRBV20-1 were among them. In multiple sclerosis, normalized Chao1 diversity was significantly below that of controls. F-measure co-clustering was strong for batch-matched samples.

Prepared libraries of TCR beta cDNA carried unique molecular identifiers. The T cell input of about 0.9 to 10 million gave about 470,000 cDNA molecules. TCRdb passed the PCR reads through MiXCR, listing each CDR3 protein once. The repertoire includes 750,000 to 900,000 distinct CDR3 sequences, about 43% of them detected once, and around 4.7% sits in the top ten. This clonotype was found a few times. Its antigen is undetermined. V dropped 4 bases and J dropped 3 bases, with 13 bases sitting between them. Germline V gives CDR1 SGHAT, CDR2 FQNNGV. This CDR3 has 14 residues. Input material: blood. The V call is TRBV11-2, the J call TRBJ2-7, with a possible D match to TRBD2 (6 bases). This receptor was identified in a girl between 5 and 17 years old with multiple sclerosis. CDR3 nucleotide sequence: TGTGCCAGCAGCTGGGCGGGATCTGGCTACGAGCAGTACTTC. Translating it yields CASSWAGSGYEQYF.